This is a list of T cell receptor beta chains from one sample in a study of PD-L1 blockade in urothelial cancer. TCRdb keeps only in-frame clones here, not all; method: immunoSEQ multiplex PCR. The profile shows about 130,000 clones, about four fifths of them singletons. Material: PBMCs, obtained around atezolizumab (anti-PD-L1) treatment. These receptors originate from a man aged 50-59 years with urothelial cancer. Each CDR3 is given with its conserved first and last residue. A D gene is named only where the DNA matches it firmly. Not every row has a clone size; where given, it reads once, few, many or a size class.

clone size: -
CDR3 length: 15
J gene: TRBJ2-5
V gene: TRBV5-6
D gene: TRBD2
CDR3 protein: CASSLGRGSGETQYF
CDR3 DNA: TGTGCCAGCAGCCTCGGGAGGGGATCGGGAGAGACCCAGTACTTC

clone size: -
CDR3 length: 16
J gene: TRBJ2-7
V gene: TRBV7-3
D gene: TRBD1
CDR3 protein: CASSLQGGTGAYEQYF
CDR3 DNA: TGTGCCAGCAGCCTCCAAGGTGGGACAGGGGCCTACGAGCAGTACTTC

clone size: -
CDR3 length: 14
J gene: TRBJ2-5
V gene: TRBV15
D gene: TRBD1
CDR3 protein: CATSRRAGGETQYF
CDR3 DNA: TGTGCCACCAGCAGGAGGGCAGGGGGCGAGACCCAGTACTTC

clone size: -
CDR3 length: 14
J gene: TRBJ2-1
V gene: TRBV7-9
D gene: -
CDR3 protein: CASSGERASVEQFF
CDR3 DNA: TGTGCCAGCAGCGGGGAGCGGGCTAGCGTCGAGCAGTTCTTC

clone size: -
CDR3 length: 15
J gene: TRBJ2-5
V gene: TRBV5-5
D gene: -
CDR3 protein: CASSLVQTNQETQYF
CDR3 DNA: TGTGCCAGCAGCTTGGTTCAGACAAACCAAGAGACCCAGTACTTC

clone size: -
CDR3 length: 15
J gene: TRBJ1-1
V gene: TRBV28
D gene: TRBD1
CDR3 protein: CASSLSEGAGAGAFF
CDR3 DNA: TGTGCCAGCAGTTTAAGCGAGGGGGCTGGGGCTGGAGCTTTCTTT

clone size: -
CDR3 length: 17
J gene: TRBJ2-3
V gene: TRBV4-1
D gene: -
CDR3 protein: CASSQDFAGSRTDTQYF
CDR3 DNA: TGCGCCAGCAGCCAAGATTTCGCGGGATCAAGGACAGATACGCAGTATTTT

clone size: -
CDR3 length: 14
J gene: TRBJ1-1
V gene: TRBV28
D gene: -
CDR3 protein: CASSLRASDTEAFF
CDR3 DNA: TGTGCCAGCAGTTTGAGGGCGTCGGACACTGAAGCTTTCTTT

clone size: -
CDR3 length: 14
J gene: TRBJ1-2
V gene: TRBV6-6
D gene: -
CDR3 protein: CASSFGARSAGYTF
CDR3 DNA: TGTGCCAGCAGTTTTGGGGCGAGAAGCGCCGGCTACACCTTC

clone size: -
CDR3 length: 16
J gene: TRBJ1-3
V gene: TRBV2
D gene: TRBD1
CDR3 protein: CASSEGQGNSGNTIYF
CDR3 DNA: TGTGCCAGCAGTGAAGGACAGGGGAACTCTGGAAACACCATATATTTT

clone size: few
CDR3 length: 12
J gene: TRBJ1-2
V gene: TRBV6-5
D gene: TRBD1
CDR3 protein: CASRRQGGGYTF
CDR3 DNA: TGTGCCAGCAGAAGACAGGGGGGTGGCTACACCTTC

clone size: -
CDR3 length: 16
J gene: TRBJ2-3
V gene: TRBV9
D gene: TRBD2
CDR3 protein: CASSVDSGRSTDTQYF
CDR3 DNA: TGTGCCAGCAGCGTGGATAGCGGGAGGAGCACAGATACGCAGTATTTT

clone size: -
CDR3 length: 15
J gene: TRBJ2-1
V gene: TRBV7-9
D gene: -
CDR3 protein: CASSLAGTFVNEQFF
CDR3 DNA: TGTGCCAGCAGTTTGGCGGGGACTTTCGTCAATGAGCAGTTCTTC

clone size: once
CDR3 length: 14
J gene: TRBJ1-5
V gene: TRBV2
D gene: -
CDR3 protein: CASKGGRGNQPQHF
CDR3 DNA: TGTGCCAGCAAGGGAGGCCGAGGCAATCAGCCCCAGCATTTT

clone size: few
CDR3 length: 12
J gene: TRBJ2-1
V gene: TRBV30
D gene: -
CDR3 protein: CAWSVRGNEQFF
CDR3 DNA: TGTGCCTGGAGTGTTCGGGGGAATGAGCAGTTCTTC

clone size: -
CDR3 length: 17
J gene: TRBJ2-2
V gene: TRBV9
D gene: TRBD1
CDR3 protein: CASSVKPGQTYTGELFF
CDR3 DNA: TGTGCCAGCAGCGTAAAACCGGGACAGACATACACCGGGGAGCTGTTTTTT